Listed below are T cell receptor beta chains from one sample, sequenced in a study of early T cells in non-severe SARS-CoV-2 infection. One entry per CDR3 protein results from TCRdb running MiXCR on the 5' RACE reads. The table has 65,000 to 85,000 distinct CDR3 sequences, about 16% seen once. The sequencing input was whole blood. The receptors come from an adult who was a healthcare worker with PCR-confirmed SARS-CoV-2 infection or an uninfected control (not recorded which). Both conserved end residues are part of each CDR3. D genes are given only for firm matches. Part of the rows lack a size; the others show once, few, many or a class for expanded clones.

abundance	d_gene	j_gene	v_gene	CDR3aa	CDR3nt
many	NA	TRBJ2-4	TRBV6-2/TRBV6-3	CASSYGGAKNIQYF	TGTGCCAGCAGTTACGGGGGGGCCAAAAACATTCAGTACTTC
NA	TRBD2	TRBJ2-2	TRBV2	CASSEVGGGATGELFF	TGTGCCAGCAGTGAAGTTGGCGGGGGGGCCACCGGGGAGCTGTTTTTT
few	NA	TRBJ1-1	TRBV11-2	CASTPMNTEAFF	TGTGCCAGCACCCCCATGAACACTGAAGCTTTCTTT
NA	NA	TRBJ1-1	TRBV5-1	CASSGEISNTEAFF	TGCGCCAGCAGCGGGGAGATTTCAAACACTGAAGCTTTCTTT
few	NA	TRBJ2-1	TRBV5-4	CASSPRGSTSTNEQFF	TGTGCCAGCAGCCCCCGTGGCTCGACCTCCACCAATGAGCAGTTCTTC
few	NA	TRBJ1-2	TRBV5-8	CASSLAQVNYGYTF	TGTGCCAGCAGCTTGGCCCAGGTTAACTATGGCTACACCTTC
many	NA	TRBJ2-7	TRBV18	CASSPVMDGTYEQYF	TGTGCCAGCTCACCAGTCATGGACGGCACCTACGAGCAGTACTTC
NA	TRBD1	TRBJ1-1	TRBV18	CASSPRGPNTEAFF	TGTGCCAGCTCACCCAGGGGGCCGAACACTGAAGCTTTCTTT
NA	NA	TRBJ2-1	TRBV27	CATRDRGNEQFF	TGTGCCACCCGGGACCGGGGCAATGAGCAGTTCTTC
NA	TRBD2	TRBJ2-1	TRBV6-5	CASRRLAGGPTKNEQFF	TGTGCCAGCAGGCGACTAGCGGGAGGGCCAACGAAGAATGAGCAGTTCTTC
NA	NA	TRBJ2-7	TRBV28	CATSSGTPTYEQYF	TGTGCCACCTCTTCCGGGACGCCTACCTACGAGCAGTACTTC
NA	TRBD2	TRBJ2-1	TRBV9	CASSGALYNEQFF	TGTGCCAGTAGCGGGGCCTTATACAATGAGCAGTTCTTC
NA	TRBD1	TRBJ2-1	TRBV7-8	CASSHPGQGSYNEQFF	TGTGCCAGCAGCCATCCGGGACAGGGTTCCTACAATGAGCAGTTCTTC
NA	NA	TRBJ1-1	TRBV7-2	CASSLAGGWSNEAFF	TGTGCCAGCAGCTTAGCGGGTGGGTGGAGTAATGAAGCTTTCTTT
NA	TRBD2	TRBJ2-5	TRBV6-1	CASSGRAGGSKETQYF	TGTGCCAGCAGTGGACGTGCGGGGGGTTCCAAAGAGACCCAGTACTTC
NA	TRBD2	TRBJ2-5	TRBV4-1	CASSPDPLAGGRETQYF	TGCGCCAGCAGCCCGGACCCACTAGCGGGGGGGCGAGAGACCCAGTACTTC
NA	TRBD1	TRBJ2-7	TRBV5-1	CASSPGQISYEQYF	TGCGCCAGCAGCCCGGGACAGATCTCCTACGAGCAGTACTTC
NA	NA	TRBJ1-2	TRBV6-5	CASRTGRHGYTF	TGTGCCAGCAGAACAGGGAGGCATGGCTACACCTTC
few	TRBD1	TRBJ2-5	TRBV29-1	CSARQGIETQYF	TGCAGCGCCAGACAGGGAATCGAGACCCAGTACTTC
NA	NA	TRBJ1-1	TRBV6-1	CASSDPGQINTEAFF	TGTGCCAGCAGTGACCCCGGACAGATAAACACTGAAGCTTTCTTT
NA	TRBD2	TRBJ2-5	TRBV7-2	CASSPLAAQETQYF	TGTGCCAGCAGCCCACTAGCGGCCCAAGAGACCCAGTACTTC
NA	NA	TRBJ2-1	TRBV25-1	CASSELRGGNEQFF	TGTGCCAGCAGTGAATTGAGGGGGGGGAATGAGCAGTTCTTC
NA	NA	TRBJ1-1	TRBV10-3	CAITQQANTEAFF	TGTGCCATCACCCAACAGGCGAACACTGAAGCTTTCTTT
NA	NA	TRBJ2-7	TRBV7-9	CASSLASWDEQYF	TGTGCCAGCAGCTTAGCCTCCTGGGACGAGCAGTACTTC
NA	NA	TRBJ2-6	TRBV7-6	CASSLGSGVRGANVLTF	TGTGCCAGCAGCTTAGGCTCAGGGGTGCGTGGGGCCAACGTCCTGACTTTC
NA	TRBD1	TRBJ2-7	TRBV4-2	CASSQHSGQGFYEQYF	TGTGCCAGCAGCCAACATTCGGGACAGGGTTTCTACGAGCAGTACTTC
NA	TRBD2	TRBJ2-1	TRBV20-1	CSARVQRGRDEQFF	TGCAGTGCTAGAGTACAGCGGGGGAGGGATGAGCAGTTCTTC
few	NA	TRBJ1-5	TRBV7-2	CASSSPRQPQHF	TGTGCCAGCAGCTCCCCCAGGCAGCCCCAGCATTTT
few	TRBD2	TRBJ2-3	TRBV5-1	CASSWASGGFTDTQYF	TGCGCCAGCAGCTGGGCAAGCGGGGGATTCACAGATACGCAGTATTTT
many	NA	TRBJ2-5	TRBV5-4	CASSSGSQETQYF	TGTGCCAGCAGTTCCGGGAGCCAAGAGACCCAGTACTTC
NA	NA	TRBJ2-1	TRBV7-6	CASSLAGDGYEQFF	TGTGCCAGCAGCTTAGCGGGGGACGGATATGAGCAGTTCTTC
few	NA	TRBJ2-7	TRBV6-1	CASSDVGFYEQYF	TGTGCCAGCAGTGACGTCGGATTCTACGAGCAGTACTTC
few	NA	TRBJ2-1	TRBV3-2	CASSQYRDRPYNEQFF	TGTGCCAGCAGCCAATACCGGGACAGACCCTACAATGAGCAGTTCTTC
few	NA	TRBJ2-5	TRBV10-3	CAISEGTSQETQYF	TGTGCCATCAGTGAGGGGACATCTCAAGAGACCCAGTACTTC
few	TRBD1	TRBJ2-7	TRBV3-1	CASSQVGTGAYEQYF	TGTGCCAGCAGCCAAGTTGGCACAGGGGCCTACGAGCAGTACTTC
NA	TRBD1	TRBJ2-3	TRBV24-1	CATSEQGVPGTQYF	TGTGCCACCAGTGAACAGGGGGTCCCTGGCACGCAGTATTTT
many	NA	TRBJ1-1	TRBV4-1	CASSQVLQNTEAFF	TGCGCCAGCAGCCAAGTTTTACAGAACACTGAAGCTTTCTTT
NA	NA	TRBJ2-7	TRBV6-5	CASSYLGRLEQYF	TGTGCCAGCAGTTATTTGGGGCGTTTGGAGCAGTACTTC
many	NA	TRBJ1-5	TRBV6-1	CASSETQPQHF	TGTGCCAGCAGTGAAACTCAGCCCCAGCATTTT
few	NA	TRBJ2-7	TRBV28	CASSLTAYEQYF	TGTGCCAGCAGTCTAACCGCCTACGAGCAGTACTTC
few	NA	TRBJ2-7	TRBV30	CAWRTLPGPVYEQYF	TGTGCCTGGCGCACTCTCCCGGGACCCGTCTACGAGCAGTACTTC
NA	TRBD2	TRBJ2-7	TRBV10-3	CAISTTSGSSYEQYF	TGTGCCATCAGTACAACTAGCGGAAGCTCCTACGAGCAGTACTTC
NA	TRBD1	TRBJ1-1	TRBV2	CASRPTGQGKAEAFF	TGTGCCAGCAGGCCTACGGGACAGGGGAAAGCTGAAGCTTTCTTT
few	NA	TRBJ2-3	TRBV13	CASSLHRPRNTDTQYF	TGTGCCAGCAGCTTACATCGACCCCGAAACACAGATACGCAGTATTTT
few	NA	TRBJ1-5	TRBV25-1	CASSKGSGGQPQHF	TGTGCCAGCAGTAAGGGCAGCGGGGGACAGCCCCAGCATTTT
once	NA	TRBJ2-7	TRBV28	CASTAPGTGSHEQYF	TGTGCCAGCACTGCCCCCGGGACCGGATCCCACGAGCAGTACTTC
NA	TRBD1	TRBJ2-7	TRBV5-1	CASSLSGTASRRQYF	TGCGCCAGCAGCTTGTCAGGGACAGCTTCAAGGAGGCAGTACTTC